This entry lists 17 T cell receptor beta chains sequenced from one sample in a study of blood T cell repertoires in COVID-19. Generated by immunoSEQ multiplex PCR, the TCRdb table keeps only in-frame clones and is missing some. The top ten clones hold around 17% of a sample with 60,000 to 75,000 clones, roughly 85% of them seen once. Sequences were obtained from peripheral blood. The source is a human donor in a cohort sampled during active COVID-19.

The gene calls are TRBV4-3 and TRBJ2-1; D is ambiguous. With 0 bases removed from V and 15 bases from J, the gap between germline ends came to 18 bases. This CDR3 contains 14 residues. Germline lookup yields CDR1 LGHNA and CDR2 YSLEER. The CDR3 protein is CASSQDPGPRQRFF. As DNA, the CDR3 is TGCGCCAGCAGCCAAGATCCTGGCCCCCGCCAGCGGTTCTTC.

CDR3 coding DNA: TGCGCCAGCAGCTTGTGGGGACAGGATACCTACGAGCAGTACTTC. Translating it yields CASSLWGQDTYEQYF. The chain carries TRBV5-1 and TRBJ2-7; TRBD1 matches 8 bases. The germline V gene encodes CDR1 SGHRS and CDR2 YFSETQ. The CDR3 spans 15 residues. Losses at the gene ends were 1 base for V and 2 bases for J; bases not matched to a gene: 5.

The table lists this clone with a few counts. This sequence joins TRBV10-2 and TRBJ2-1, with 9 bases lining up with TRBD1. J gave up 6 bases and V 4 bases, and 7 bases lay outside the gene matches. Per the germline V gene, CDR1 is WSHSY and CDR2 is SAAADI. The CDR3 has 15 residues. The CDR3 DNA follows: TGCGCCAGCAGTGCGGGGACAGGGTCTGGCAATGAGCAGTTCTTC. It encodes CASSAGTGSGNEQFF.

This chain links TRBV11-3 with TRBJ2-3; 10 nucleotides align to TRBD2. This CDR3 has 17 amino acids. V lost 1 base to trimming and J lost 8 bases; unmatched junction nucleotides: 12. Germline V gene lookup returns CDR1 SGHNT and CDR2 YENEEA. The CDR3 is CASSLAPSGGYPVTQYF. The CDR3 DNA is TGTGCCAGCAGCTTAGCCCCTAGCGGGGGTTACCCAGTTACGCAGTATTTT.

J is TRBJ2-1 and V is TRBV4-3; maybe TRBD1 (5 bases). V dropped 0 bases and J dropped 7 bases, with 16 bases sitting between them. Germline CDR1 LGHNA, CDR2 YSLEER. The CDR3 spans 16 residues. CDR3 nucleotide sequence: TGCGCCAGCAGCCAAGATTGGACACAAGTTGGTAATGAGCAGTTCTTC. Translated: CASSQDWTQVGNEQFF.

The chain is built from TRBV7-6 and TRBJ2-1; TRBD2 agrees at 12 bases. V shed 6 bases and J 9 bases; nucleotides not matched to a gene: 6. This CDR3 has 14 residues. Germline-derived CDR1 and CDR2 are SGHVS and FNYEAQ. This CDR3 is CASSPSGGATEQFF. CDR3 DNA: TGTGCCAGCAGTCCTAGCGGGGGGGCCACTGAGCAGTTCTTC.

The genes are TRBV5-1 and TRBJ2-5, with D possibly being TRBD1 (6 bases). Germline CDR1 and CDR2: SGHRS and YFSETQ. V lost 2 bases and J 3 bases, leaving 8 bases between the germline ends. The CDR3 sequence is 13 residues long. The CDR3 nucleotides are TGCGCCAGCAGCTTAAAGGGGGAAGAGACCCAGTACTTC. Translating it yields CASSLKGEETQYF.

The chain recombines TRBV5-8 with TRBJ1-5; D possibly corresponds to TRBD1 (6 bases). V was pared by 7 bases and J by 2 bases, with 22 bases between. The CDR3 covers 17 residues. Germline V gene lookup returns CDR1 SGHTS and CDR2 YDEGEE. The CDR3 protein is CASAPWAGGLGNQPQHF. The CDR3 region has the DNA TGTGCCAGCGCCCCCTGGGCCGGGGGGCTGGGCAATCAGCCCCAGCATTTT.

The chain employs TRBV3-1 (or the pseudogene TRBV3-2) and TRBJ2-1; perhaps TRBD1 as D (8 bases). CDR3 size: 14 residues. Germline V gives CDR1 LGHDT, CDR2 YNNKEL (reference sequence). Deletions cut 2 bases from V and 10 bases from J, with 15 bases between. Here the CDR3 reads CASSQQTGEGEQFF. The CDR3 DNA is TGTGCCAGCAGCCAACAGACAGGGGAGGGGGAGCAGTTCTTC.

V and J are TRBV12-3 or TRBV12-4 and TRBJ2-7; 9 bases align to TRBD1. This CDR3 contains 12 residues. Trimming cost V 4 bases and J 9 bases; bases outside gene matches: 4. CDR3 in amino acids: CASSWTGEGQYF. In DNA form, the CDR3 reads TGTGCCAGCAGTTGGACAGGGGAAGGGCAGTACTTC.

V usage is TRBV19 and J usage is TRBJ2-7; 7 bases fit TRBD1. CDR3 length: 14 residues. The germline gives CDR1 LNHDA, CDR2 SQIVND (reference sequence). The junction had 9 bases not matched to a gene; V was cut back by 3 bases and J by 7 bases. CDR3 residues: CASSMSTGVGEQYF. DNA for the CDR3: TGTGCCAGTAGTATGTCTACAGGGGTGGGGGAGCAGTACTTC.

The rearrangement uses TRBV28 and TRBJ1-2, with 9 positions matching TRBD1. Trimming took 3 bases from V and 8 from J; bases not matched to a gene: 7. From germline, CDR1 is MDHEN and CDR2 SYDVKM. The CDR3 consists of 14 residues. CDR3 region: CASSLEQQGAGYTF. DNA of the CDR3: TGTGCCAGCAGTTTGGAACAACAGGGGGCCGGCTACACCTTC.

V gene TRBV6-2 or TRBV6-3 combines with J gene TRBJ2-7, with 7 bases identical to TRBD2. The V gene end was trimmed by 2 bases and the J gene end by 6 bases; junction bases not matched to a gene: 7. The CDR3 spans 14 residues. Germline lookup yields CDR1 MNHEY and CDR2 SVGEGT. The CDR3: CASSYGAGDAEQYF. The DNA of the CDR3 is TGTGCCAGCAGTTACGGGGCGGGGGACGCCGAGCAGTACTTC.

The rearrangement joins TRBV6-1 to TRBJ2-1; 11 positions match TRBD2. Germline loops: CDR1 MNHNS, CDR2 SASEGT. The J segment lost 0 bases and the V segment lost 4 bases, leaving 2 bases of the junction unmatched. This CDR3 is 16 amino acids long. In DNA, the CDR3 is TGTGCCAGCAGTGTAGCGGGGGGGAGCTCCTACAATGAGCAGTTCTTC. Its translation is CASSVAGGSSYNEQFF.

CDR3 nucleotides: TGTGCCAGCAGCCCGGCGGGGGTAGAGTATGGCTACACCTTC. This sequence encodes CASSPAGVEYGYTF. This chain links TRBV7-9 with TRBJ1-2; D is perhaps TRBD1 (5 bases). The CDR3 loop spans 14 amino acids. CDR1 and CDR2 from the germline V gene are SEHNR and FQNEAQ (reference sequence). Trimming pared 5 bases from V and 5 bases from J, leaving 15 bases between.

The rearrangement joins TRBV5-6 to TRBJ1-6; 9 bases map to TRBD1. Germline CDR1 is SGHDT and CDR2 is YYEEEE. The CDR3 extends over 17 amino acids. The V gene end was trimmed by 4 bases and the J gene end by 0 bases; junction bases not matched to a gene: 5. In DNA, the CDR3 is TGTGCCAGCAGCAGGGGACAGGGAGGCTCCTATAATTCACCCCTCCACTTT. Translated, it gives CASSRGQGGSYNSPLHF.

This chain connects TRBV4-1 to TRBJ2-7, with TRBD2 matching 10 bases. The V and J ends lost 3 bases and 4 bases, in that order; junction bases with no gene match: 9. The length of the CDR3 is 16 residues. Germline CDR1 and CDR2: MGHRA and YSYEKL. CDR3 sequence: CASSHLLAGIRYEQYF. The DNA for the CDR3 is TGCGCCAGCAGCCATCTACTAGCGGGGATTCGGTACGAGCAGTACTTC.